This T cell receptor beta chain is drawn from a study of graft-versus-host responses after intestinal transplantation. About the study: The whole recipient group had anti-thymocyte globulin induction followed by tacrolimus and steroids for around three years. Study-wide points: Investigators detected GvH clones in recipient marrow, with some emerging earlier in ileum or blood. Individuals carrying graft-donor T cell macrochimerism showed high graft-versus-host to host-versus-graft clonal ratios in allografts. The study associated peak circulating GvH clone levels with early post-transplant HvG declines.

On this clone: Its antigen is undetermined.

The protocol was immunoSEQ multiplex PCR, while the TCRdb copy is restricted to in-frame clones and leaves out a portion. The sample yields 90,000 to 150,000 clones, over 80% seen once. This clonotype originated in a human donor who received an intestinal transplant. The specimen comprised unstimulated CD4+ T cells sorted from spleen or lymph node cells, sampled before intestinal transplant.

The CDR3 sequence is CASSFTGTANTGELFF. The CDR3 nucleotides read TGTGCCAGCAGCTTTACCGGGACAGCGAACACCGGGGAGCTGTTTTTT. The chain couples TRBV11-2 to TRBJ2-2; 7 bases fit TRBD1. Germline CDR1 is SGHAT and CDR2 is FQNNGV. This CDR3 comprises 16 residues. The V segment lost 3 bases and the J segment 0 bases; nucleotides outside the gene matches: 4.